One sample yielded the 6 T cell receptor beta chains listed below, sequenced in a study of T cell responses to AZD1222 COVID-19 vaccine. The repertoire was sequenced with immunoSEQ multiplex PCR; TCRdb's copy has only in-frame clones and lacks some. The sample comprises some 120,000 clones, 90% to 95% of which are singletons, and approximately 2.8% rests with the top ten. The source material was peripheral blood, sampled on day 0 of AZD1222 vaccination. The source is an adult in good health.

The chain recombines TRBV4-2 with TRBJ2-2, with 8 nucleotides matching TRBD2. Germline V gives CDR1 LGHNA, CDR2 YNFKEQ. This CDR3 has 16 amino acids. Germline trimming cut 3 bases from V and 1 base from J; bases unmatched to any gene: 4. DNA of the CDR3: TGTGCCAGCAGCCAGGACACTAGCGGGAACACCGGGGAGCTGTTTTTT. Protein: CASSQDTSGNTGELFF.

V and J are TRBV7-3 and TRBJ1-6, with TRBD1 as a possible D gene (5 bases). The CDR3 has 16 residues. The germline CDR1 and CDR2 sequences are SGHTA and FQGTGA. V was clipped by 1 base and J by 9 bases, with 16 bases between them. The CDR3 reads CASSLNEAGTGSPLHF. DNA of the CDR3: TGTGCCAGCAGCTTAAACGAGGCAGGGACTGGTTCACCCCTCCACTTT. Looking up the rest from reference TRBV7-3 and TRBJ1-6 gives the full variable domain: GAGVSQTPSNKVTEKGKYVELRCDPISGHTALYWYRQSLGQGPEFLIYFQGTGAADDSGLPNDRFFAVRPEGSVSTLKIQRTERGDSAVYLCASSLNEAGTGSPLHFGNGTRLTVT.

The chain has TRBV9 and TRBJ1-2; 7 nucleotides line up with TRBD1. Germline CDR1 is SGDLS and CDR2 is YYNGEE. This CDR3 is built from 18 residues. J gave up 4 bases and V 1 base, and 16 bases lay outside the gene matches. CDR3 sequence reads: CASSVFDRVPILFYGYTF. The CDR3 nucleotides are TGTGCCAGCAGCGTATTCGACAGGGTCCCCATCCTTTTCTATGGCTACACCTTC. The whole variable domain, filled in from reference TRBV9 and TRBJ1-2, reads DSGVTQTPKHLITATGQRVTLRCSPRSGDLSVYWYQQSLDQGLQFLIQYYNGEERAKGNILERFSAQQFPDLHSELNLSSLELGDSALYFCASSVFDRVPILFYGYTFGSGTRLTVV.

The genes are TRBV5-6 and TRBJ2-7; 10 nucleotides line up with TRBD2. The CDR3 is 15 residues long. Germline CDR1 reads SGHDT; CDR2 reads YYEEEE. The J segment lost 6 bases and the V segment lost 1 base, leaving 7 bases of the junction unmatched. In DNA form, the CDR3 reads TGTGCCAGCAGCTTGCTAGCGGGAGTCCCAGCCGAGCAGTACTTC. Translation gives CASSLLAGVPAEQYF.

The CDR3 spells CASSHGQGRDGYTF. DNA for the CDR3: TGTGCCAGCAGCCACGGACAGGGGCGCGATGGCTACACCTTC. The chain combines TRBV14 with TRBJ1-2, with 9 positions matching TRBD1. The CDR3 spans 14 residues. Per germline, CDR1 SGHDN and CDR2 FVKESK. With V trimmed by 3 bases and J by 6 bases, 5 bases remained unmatched.

This sequence joins TRBV11-3 and TRBJ2-2; D possibly corresponds to TRBD2 (7 bases). The CDR3 spans 15 residues. Trimming shortened V by 5 bases and J by 7 bases, and 17 bases separated the two germline ends. Germline V gives CDR1 SGHNT, CDR2 YENEEA. The CDR3 region is CASSKARGAVGELFF. The CDR3 DNA is TGTGCCAGCAGCAAAGCCCGGGGGGCTGTCGGGGAGCTGTTTTTT.